A single sample is the source of the 2 T cell receptor beta chains below, sequenced in a study of OX40 agonist ivuxolimab in advanced cancers. Libraries were prepared by immunoSEQ multiplex PCR; TCRdb keeps only in-frame clonotypes and omits some of them. The sample has approximately 84,000 clones, about 90% seen once. The sample was CD4+ or CD8+ T cells sorted from blood, taken in a trial of the OX40 agonist ivuxolimab. The source of these receptors is an adult with an advanced solid tumor such as melanoma, head and neck, liver or kidney cancer.

This sequence joins TRBV7-8 and TRBJ2-7; no reliable D call. CDR1 is SGHVS, CDR2 FQNEAQ, per germline. The V and J ends lost 2 bases and 6 bases respectively, with 14 bases between them. CDR3 length: 14 residues. The CDR3 nucleotides are TGTGCCAGCAGCTTAAGGTTGGGGTCCGGCGAGCAGTACTTC. This sequence encodes CASSLRLGSGEQYF.

The sample holds one count of this clone. J is TRBJ1-1 and V is TRBV30; D not resolved. The CDR3 has 12 amino acids. CDR1 is GTSNPN, CDR2 SVGIG, per germline (reference sequence). V gave up 1 base and J gave up 0 bases, with 3 bases separating them. CDR3 in amino acids: CAWSGLNTEAFF. DNA of the CDR3: TGTGCCTGGAGTGGTCTGAACACTGAAGCTTTCTTT.